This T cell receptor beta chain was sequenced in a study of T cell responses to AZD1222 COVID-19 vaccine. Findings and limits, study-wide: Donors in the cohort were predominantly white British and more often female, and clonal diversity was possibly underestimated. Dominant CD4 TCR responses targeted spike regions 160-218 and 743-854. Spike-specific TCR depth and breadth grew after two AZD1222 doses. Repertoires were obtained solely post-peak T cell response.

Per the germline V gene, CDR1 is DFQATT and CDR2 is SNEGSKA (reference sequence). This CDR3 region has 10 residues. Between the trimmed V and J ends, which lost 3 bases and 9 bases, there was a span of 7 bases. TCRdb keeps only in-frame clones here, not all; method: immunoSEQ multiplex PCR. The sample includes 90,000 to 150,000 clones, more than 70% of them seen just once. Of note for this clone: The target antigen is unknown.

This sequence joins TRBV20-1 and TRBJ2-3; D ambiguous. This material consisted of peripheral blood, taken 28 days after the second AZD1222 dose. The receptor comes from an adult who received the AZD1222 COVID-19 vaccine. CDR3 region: CSASFGTQYF. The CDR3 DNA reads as TGCAGTGCTAGTTTCGGAACGCAGTATTTT.